This TCR beta chain emerged from a study of human T cells and chemical hapten exposure. General study points: A positive correlation with patch test score was found for PT1 expanded TCR counts.

Sample time point: pre-sensitization, week 0. Documented treatment: therapeutic diphenylcyclopropenone sensitization with weekly scalp DPC. During construction of the library, unique molecular identifiers were attached to individual cDNA molecules for quantitative, reproducible TCR counting. TCRdb re-derived calls from the RACE reads in MiXCR, one entry per CDR3 protein. The profile shows over 30,000 distinct CDR3 sequences, approximately 7.6% of them singletons. This clonotype was recorded at least ten times. The antigen remains undetermined. Germline V gene lookup returns CDR1 SGDLS and CDR2 YYNGEE. V shed 2 bases, J shed 13 bases, and the junction held 10 bases outside the gene matches. There are 14 residues in the CDR3.

The starting material was whole blood, obtained in connection with sensitization to the hapten diphenylcyclopropenone (DPC). V usage is TRBV9 and J usage is TRBJ2-1, with TRBD2 matching over 9 bases. This TCR derives from a woman between 50 and 59 years old with alopecia areata. Some clones in this sample may be carry-over from other donors' samples. CDR3 in DNA: TGTGCCAGCAGCGTTAGCGGGAGCCCACGATATCAGTTCTTC. Amino acids: CASSVSGSPRYQFF.